This TCR beta chain was profiled in a study of shared clonotypes between healthy human individuals. Running of the assay took place at deep level. Here immunoSEQ multiplex PCR was the method, and the copy in TCRdb shows in-frame clones only, minus some. The repertoire includes about 2.5 million clones, 85% to 95% of them detected once, and 0.3% to 0.4% sits in the top ten. Germline V gene sequence: CDR1 SGDLS, CDR2 YYNGEE. V was trimmed by 0 bases and J by 8 bases, leaving 8 bases between them. The CDR3 is made up of 12 amino acids. The TCR originated in a man in his late teens or twenties in good health. Some clones in this sample may be carry-over from other donors' samples. The source material was naive CD4+ T cells from PBMCs. Regarding subset: CD45RA+ positively selected. The V and J genes are TRBV9 and TRBJ1-2; no clear D. The CDR3 spells CASSVEVGGYTF. CDR3 nucleotides: TGTGCCAGCAGCGTAGAAGTGGGCGGCTACACCTTC.